This paragraph reports one T cell receptor (beta chain). Antigen unknown. Deep was the level at which the assay was run. Measured with immunoSEQ multiplex PCR; TCRdb has only the in-frame clones, and not every one. The sample carries 600,000 to 750,000 clones, 72% recorded once. These data come from a study of shared clonotypes between healthy human individuals. Study at large: Used for every donor were three CD4 naive, three CD4 memory, two CD8 naive and one CD8 memory plate.

Trimming removed 1 base from V and 0 bases from J; junction bases left unmatched: 1. The CDR3 totals 16 residues. Germline values: CDR1 SEHNR, CDR2 FQNEAQ (reference sequence). Notes on the study in general: Sampling covered nothing but blood. Tissue TCR repertoires likely differ from those found in blood. Among the subsets, naive ones generally showed larger estimated richness than memory ones.

Sequenced: memory CD4+ T cells sorted from blood. Noted subset: CD45RA-negative fraction. The chain carries TRBV7-9 and TRBJ2-2; 8 nucleotides agree with TRBD1. This clonotype originated in a woman aged 25 to 45 in good health. As DNA, the CDR3 is TGTGCCAGCAGCTTAGGGACAGGGACGAACACCGGGGAGCTGTTTTTT. Amino acid sequence: CASSLGTGTNTGELFF.